The 15 T cell receptor beta chains below were found in one sample sequenced in a study of OX40 agonist ivuxolimab in advanced cancers. Generated by immunoSEQ multiplex PCR, the TCRdb table keeps only in-frame clones and is missing some. The table lists about 46,000 clones, 70% to 80% of them singletons. The input for sequencing was CD4+ or CD8+ T cells sorted from blood, taken in a trial of the OX40 agonist ivuxolimab. The receptors derive from an adult with an advanced solid tumor such as melanoma, head and neck, liver or kidney cancer.

The J gene is TRBJ1-5, the V gene TRBV19; D is perhaps TRBD1 (6 bases). V lost 4 bases and J 0 bases, leaving 10 bases between the germline ends. Germline CDR1 LNHDA, CDR2 SQIVND (reference sequence). This CDR3 is 15 amino acids long. This CDR3 reads CASSTQTGSNQPQHF. CDR3 bases: TGTGCCAGTAGTACACAGACAGGTAGCAATCAGCCCCAGCATTTT.

The chain carries TRBV11-2 and TRBJ2-7; tentatively, D is TRBD1 (8 bases). In germline, CDR1 is SGHAT, CDR2 FQNNGV. Trimming cost V 3 bases and J 7 bases, with 25 bases left between them. The CDR3 has 17 residues. The CDR3 region has the DNA TGTGCCAGCAGCTTGGAGTTAGGTACAGGGGGAGGGCGGGAGCAGTACTTC. It specifies CASSLELGTGGGREQYF.

This sequence joins TRBV27 and TRBJ2-2; D is perhaps TRBD2 (7 bases). Trimming stripped 3 bases from V and 3 bases from J, with 11 bases between. This CDR3 contains 15 residues. The germline CDR1 and CDR2 sequences are MNHEY and SMNVEV (reference sequence). As DNA, the CDR3 is TGTGCCAGCAGTTTCGGGGGGCTGGACACCGGGGAGCTGTTTTTT. This translates into CASSFGGLDTGELFF.

V and J are TRBV28 and TRBJ2-7; D unclear. The V gene's germline CDR1 is MDHEN and CDR2 SYDVKM. This CDR3 has 12 amino acids. V shed 6 bases and J shed 3 bases, with 9 bases lying between them. The CDR3 DNA follows: TGTGCCAGCAGCGTCTCCATCTACGAGCAGTACTTC. Translated, it gives CASSVSIYEQYF.

The genes are TRBV5-1 and TRBJ1-1; TRBD1 might be the D (6 bases). Germline CDR1 is SGHRS and CDR2 is YFSETQ. V lost 1 base and J lost 4, with 11 bases in between. The CDR3 extends over 14 amino acids. DNA for the CDR3: TGCGCCAGCAGCTTGTCCACGACAGGCACTGAAGCTTTCTTT. It encodes CASSLSTTGTEAFF.

By sample share, this clone is medium-sized (0.01 to 0.1%). This chain joins TRBV7-9 and TRBJ1-5; no reliable D call. The CDR3 runs 14 residues. Germline-derived CDR1 and CDR2 are SEHNR and FQNEAQ (reference sequence). Trimming cost V 3 bases and J 5 bases, with 11 bases left between them. CDR3 sequence: CASSFTGRDQPQHF. The CDR3 region has the DNA TGTGCCAGCAGCTTCACCGGACGGGATCAGCCCCAGCATTTT.

This chain connects TRBV27 to TRBJ1-4; D not resolved. CDR1 and CDR2 (germline): MNHEY, SMNVEV (reference sequence). This CDR3 comprises 14 residues. V lost 2 bases and J 4 bases, leaving 8 bases between the germline ends. The CDR3 coding sequence is TGTGCCAGCAGTTTACCCGGGGTTAATGAAAAACTGTTTTTT. Amino acid sequence: CASSLPGVNEKLFF. Full variable domain (missing parts from reference TRBV27 and TRBJ1-4): EAQVTQNPRYLITVTGKKLTVTCSQNMNHEYMSWYRQDPGLGLRQIYYSMNVEVTDKGDVPEGYKVSRKEKRNFPLILESPSPNQTSLYFCASSLPGVNEKLFFGSGTQLSVL.

The V gene is TRBV2, the J gene TRBJ2-5, with TRBD2 as a possible D gene (6 bases). Germline CDR1 and CDR2: SNHLY and FYNNEI. With 2 bases removed from V and 4 bases from J, the gap between germline ends came to 11 bases. CDR3 length equals 14 residues. CDR3 sequence: CASSERRGPETQYF. DNA of the CDR3: TGTGCCAGCAGTGAAAGGAGGGGCCCAGAGACCCAGTACTTC. Filled out from reference TRBV2 and TRBJ2-5, the complete variable domain reads EPEVTQTPSHQVTQMGQEVILRCVPISNHLYFYWYRQILGQKVEFLVSFYNNEISEKSEIFDDQFSVERPDGSNFTLKIRSTKLEDSAMYFCASSERRGPETQYFGPGTRLLVL.

This chain links TRBV4-1 with TRBJ1-1, with a possible D match to TRBD1 (5 bases). The CDR3 has 14 residues. V lost 0 bases and J lost 10, with 15 bases in between. In germline, CDR1 is MGHRA, CDR2 YSYEKL. The CDR3 DNA reads TGCGCCAGCAGCCAAGATGTCCAGGGATCGGGAGCTTTCTTT. It encodes CASSQDVQGSGAFF.

V is TRBV11-2 and J is TRBJ2-3, with no clear D. The V end was cut by 1 base, the J end by 1 base, with 9 bases between. Germline CDR1 reads SGHAT; CDR2 reads FQNNGV. CDR3 length: 15 amino acids. As DNA, the CDR3 is TGTGCCAGCAGCTTAGTTTTGAGTCGCACAGATACGCAGTATTTT. This translates into CASSLVLSRTDTQYF.

There are a few counts of this clone. The rearrangement joins TRBV18 to TRBJ2-3; 14 nucleotides agree with TRBD2. The germline CDR1 and CDR2 sequences are KGHSH and LQKENI. Trimming cost V 3 bases and J 5 bases; bases outside gene matches: 1. CDR3 length equals 15 residues. CDR3 coding DNA: TGTGCCAGCTCACCTGGACTAGCGGGAGGAGATACGCAGTATTTT. It is translated as CASSPGLAGGDTQYF. The variable domain in full, completed from reference TRBV18 and TRBJ2-3, reads NAGVMQNPRHLVRRRGQEARLRCSPMKGHSHVYWYRQLPEEGLKFMVYLQKENIIDESGMPKERFSAEFPKEGPSILRIQQVVRGDSAAYFCASSPGLAGGDTQYFGPGTRLTVL.

This clone was recorded once. The chain links TRBV7-8 to TRBJ1-2, with 9 nucleotides matching TRBD1. CDR1 and CDR2 from the germline V gene are SGHVS and FQNEAQ. V gave up 5 bases and J gave up 6 bases; unmatched junction bases: 7. This CDR3 has 14 amino acids. The chain's CDR3 is CASSLSGQGDGYTF. The CDR3 coding sequence is TGTGCCAGCAGCCTATCGGGACAGGGCGATGGCTACACCTTC. Using reference TRBV7-8 and TRBJ1-2 for the parts outside the CDR3, the full variable domain is GAGVSQSPRYKVAKRGQDVALRCDPISGHVSLFWYQQALGQGPEFLTYFQNEAQLDKSGLPSDRFFAERPEGSVSTLKIQRTQQEDSAVYLCASSLSGQGDGYTFGSGTRLTVV.

In its sample, this clone was seen a few times. This chain joins TRBV6-6 and TRBJ2-1; 8 positions match TRBD2. Germline values: CDR1 MNHNY, CDR2 SVGAGI (reference sequence). Losses at the gene ends were 4 bases for V and 3 bases for J; bases not matched to a gene: 8. This CDR3 comprises 16 residues. CDR3 region: CASSSHSGKNYNEQFF. CDR3 nucleotide sequence: TGTGCCAGCAGTTCCCATAGCGGGAAGAACTACAATGAGCAGTTCTTC.

The chain's CDR3 is CASSSTVYGYTF. DNA of the CDR3: TGTGCCAGCAGCTCCACGGTCTATGGCTACACCTTC. This chain joins TRBV7-2 and TRBJ1-2; D not resolved. CDR1 and CDR2 from the germline V gene are SGHTA and FQGNSA. V shed 4 bases and J shed 4 bases, with 7 bases lying between them. The CDR3 loop spans 12 amino acids.

This chain uses TRBV4-3 with TRBJ1-4; no clear D. Germline loops: CDR1 LGHNA, CDR2 YSLEER. Trimming shortened V by 0 bases and J by 4 bases, and 15 bases separated the two germline ends. The length of the CDR3 is 17 residues. The CDR3 protein is CASSQDPAQLYNEKLFF. The CDR3, as DNA: TGCGCCAGCAGCCAAGATCCCGCGCAGCTATATAATGAAAAACTGTTTTTT.